What follows are 29 T cell receptor beta chains derived from one specimen sequenced in a study of cytomegalovirus exposure and HLA in healthy donors. Primers included in the PCR were 60 Vbeta and 13 Jbeta primers. The protocol was immunoSEQ multiplex PCR, while the TCRdb copy is restricted to in-frame clones and leaves out a portion. The sample lists fewer than 200,000 clones; roughly 80% were seen once. What was sequenced was PBMCs. The receptors derive from a man aged 35 to 55 in good health and CMV-seropositive.

The DNA of the CDR3 is TGTGCCAGCAGCGTAGGGAGGTCGGGGAACACCGGGGAGCTGTTTTTT. This encodes CASSVGRSGNTGELFF. This chain connects TRBV9 to TRBJ2-2; D possibly corresponds to TRBD2 (5 bases). The CDR3 covers 16 residues. Germline lookup yields CDR1 SGDLS and CDR2 YYNGEE. Deletions cut 0 bases from V and 1 base from J, with 10 bases between.

The chain uses TRBV5-8 and TRBJ2-5; D remains ambiguous. The J call is doubtful: the DNA matches TRBJ2-7 better. The CDR3 sequence is 11 residues long. The germline gives CDR1 SGHTS, CDR2 YDEGEE. Here the CDR3 DNA reads TGTGCCAGCAGCTTGGGTTGCGAGCAGTACTTC. Its translation is CASSLGCEQYF.

The rearrangement links TRBV5-5 to TRBJ2-1, with a tentative D call TRBD2 (5 bases). The CDR3 is made up of 18 amino acids. From germline, CDR1 is SGHKS and CDR2 YYEKEE (reference sequence). The V gene lost 2 bases and the J gene lost 0 bases, with 18 bases spanning the gap. The CDR3 DNA follows: TGTGCCAGCAGCTTACCAAATCTAGCCTTAAGCTCCTACAATGAGCAGTTCTTC. Protein product: CASSLPNLALSSYNEQFF.

This chain joins TRBV4-3 and TRBJ2-7, with TRBD2 matching over 10 bases. The V gene's germline CDR1 is LGHNA and CDR2 YSLEER. The CDR3 is 15 residues long. J was trimmed by 3 bases and V by 1 base; bases with no gene match: 3. CDR3 in amino acids: CASSQVQREGYEQYF. The CDR3 region has the DNA TGCGCCAGCAGCCAAGTCCAGCGGGAGGGCTACGAGCAGTACTTC.

The chain is built from TRBV5-4 and TRBJ2-5; 14 bases line up with TRBD2. The trim removed 0 bases at V and 3 bases at J, leaving 4 bases unmatched. The CDR3 covers 17 residues. Germline V lookup: CDR1 SGHNT, CDR2 YYREEE (reference sequence). The CDR3 DNA reads as TGTGCCAGCAGCTTGGGACTAGCGGGAGGGCCGGAAGAGACCCAGTACTTC. Its translation is CASSLGLAGGPEETQYF.

The V gene is TRBV5-1, the J gene TRBJ1-3, with a tentative D call TRBD1 (6 bases). With 4 bases removed from V and 1 base from J, the gap between germline ends came to 15 bases. Germline V gene data show CDR1 as SGHRS and CDR2 as YFSETQ. This CDR3 comprises 16 residues. The CDR3: CASSPQGTGSGNTIYF. For the CDR3, the DNA is TGCGCCAGCAGCCCCCAGGGAACAGGGTCTGGAAACACCATATATTTT.

The genes are TRBV7-7 and TRBJ2-3; tentatively, D is TRBD2 (5 bases). The germline gives CDR1 SSHAT, CDR2 FNYEAQ (reference sequence). The CDR3 covers 17 residues. With 0 bases removed from V and 0 bases from J, the gap between germline ends came to 13 bases. The CDR3 region has the DNA TGTGCCAGCAGCTTAGCGCCTATTTGGACTAGCACAGATACGCAGTATTTT. Amino acid sequence: CASSLAPIWTSTDTQYF.

This clone was seen just once. The V gene is TRBV19, the J gene TRBJ1-6; D not certain. Germline V CDR1 and CDR2: LNHDA, SQIVND (reference sequence). The V and J ends lost 3 bases and 0 bases respectively, with 9 bases between them. CDR3 size: 16 residues. CDR3 in amino acids: CASSIDGSSYNSPLHF. The CDR3 bases are TGTGCCAGTAGTATTGACGGGAGCTCCTATAATTCACCCCTCCACTTT.

This clone was seen a handful of times. The rearrangement joins TRBV6-5 to TRBJ2-5; TRBD2 agrees at 10 bases. The CDR3 totals 15 residues. V shed 0 bases, J shed 7 bases, and the junction held 5 bases outside the gene matches. The germline V gene encodes CDR1 MNHEY and CDR2 SVGAGI. The CDR3 sequence: CASSYSLASGGTQYF. The CDR3, as DNA: TGTGCCAGCAGTTACTCTTTGGCTAGCGGGGGGACCCAGTACTTC.

The V call is TRBV6-5, the J call TRBJ1-5, with 8 bases lining up with TRBD1. The germline CDR1 and CDR2 sequences are MNHEY and SVGAGI. The CDR3 runs to 14 residues. J lost 12 bases, V lost 7 bases, and 14 bases had no gene match. CDR3 loop: CASIGLRDRSHQHF. The CDR3, as DNA: TGTGCCAGCATAGGACTCCGGGACAGGAGTCACCAGCATTTT.

CDR3 amino acids: CASSSPRGLNTEAFF. In DNA, the CDR3 is TGTGCCAGCAGCTCTCCGCGGGGCCTAAACACTGAAGCTTTCTTT. The chain is built from TRBV7-9 and TRBJ1-1, with D perhaps TRBD1 (5 bases). The CDR3 contains 15 residues. Germline CDR1 is SEHNR and CDR2 is FQNEAQ (reference sequence). The V end lost 4 bases, the J end lost 2 bases, and 14 bases lay between the germline ends. The entire variable domain, with the rest obtained from reference TRBV7-9 and TRBJ1-1, is as follows: DTGVSQNPRHKITKRGQNVTFRCDPISEHNRLYWYRQTLGQGPEFLTYFQNEAQLEKSRLLSDRFSAERPKGSFSTLEIQRTEQGDSAMYLCASSSPRGLNTEAFFGQGTRLTVV.

The CDR3 reads CATGVRDSPLHF. The CDR3 DNA is TGTGCCACCGGTGTGAGGGATTCACCCCTCCACTTT. The chain combines TRBV10-3 with TRBJ1-6; D unresolved. V was shortened by 10 bases and J by 8 bases, with 12 bases between the two germline ends. The CDR3 spans 12 residues. Germline V gene sequence: CDR1 ENHRY, CDR2 SYGVKD.

The V gene is TRBV6-1, the J gene TRBJ1-2; TRBD1 might be the D (5 bases). V was cut by 1 base and J by 3 bases, with 15 bases left in between. The CDR3 spans 16 residues. The germline V gene has CDR1 MNHNS and CDR2 SASEGT. The CDR3 loop reads CASSEGRGSWYYGYTF. As DNA, the CDR3 is TGTGCCAGCAGTGAAGGAAGGGGTAGCTGGTACTATGGCTACACCTTC.

The V gene is TRBV6-1, the J gene TRBJ1-5; D is unclear. Germline V gene data show CDR1 as MNHNS and CDR2 as SASEGT. CDR3 size: 13 residues. V was pared by 4 bases and J by 7 bases, with 11 bases between. The DNA of the CDR3 is TGTGCCAGCAGTGTGGGCCAGTTCCAGCCCCAGCATTTT. It codes for CASSVGQFQPQHF.

A remark on this clone: This specimen includes other DNA sequences encoding the same CDR3. The chain recombines TRBV7-9 with TRBJ2-7, with D possibly being TRBD1 (6 bases). The CDR3 runs to 13 residues. CDR1 and CDR2 from the germline V gene are SEHNR and FQNEAQ (reference sequence). Trimming took 5 bases from V and 3 from J, leaving 11 bases between them. The CDR3: CASSPGQLYEQYF. CDR3 DNA sequence: TGTGCCAGCAGCCCCGGACAGCTCTACGAGCAGTACTTC. Together with reference TRBV7-9 and TRBJ2-7, the CDR3 gives the full variable domain: DTGVSQNPRHKITKRGQNVTFRCDPISEHNRLYWYRQTLGQGPEFLTYFQNEAQLEKSRLLSDRFSAERPKGSFSTLEIQRTEQGDSAMYLCASSPGQLYEQYFGPGTRLTVT.

The rearrangement uses TRBV9 and TRBJ2-1; no clear D. Trimming took 1 base from V and 0 from J, leaving 11 bases between them. Germline CDR1 is SGDLS and CDR2 is YYNGEE. The CDR3 spans 16 residues. As DNA, the CDR3 is TGTGCCAGCAGCGTACCCCCCCTTAGCTCCTACAATGAGCAGTTCTTC. It encodes CASSVPPLSSYNEQFF.

Regarding this clone: At one boundary the junction diverges from the germline segment, which might be a read error. J is TRBJ2-5 and V is TRBV4-1, with unresolved D. Germline CDR1 and CDR2: MGHRA and YSYEKL. This CDR3 has 11 residues. The CDR3, as DNA: TGCGCCAGCAGCCAAGGGTCGGGTATGGACTTC. Translating it yields CASSQGSGMDF.

V gene TRBV25-1 combines with J gene TRBJ2-7; 9 positions agree with TRBD1. The CDR3 is 14 amino acids. The V gene end was trimmed by 7 bases and the J gene end by 0 bases; junction bases not matched to a gene: 4. Germline CDR1 MGHDK, CDR2 SYGVNS. In nucleotides, the CDR3 is TGTGCCAGCAACGGACAGGGGAGCTCCTACGAGCAGTACTTC. Encoded protein: CASNGQGSSYEQYF.

V gene TRBV5-4 combines with J gene TRBJ1-6; 12 positions agree with TRBD1. V gave up 0 bases and J gave up 7 bases; unmatched junction bases: 8. Germline CDR1 SGHNT, CDR2 YYREEE (reference sequence). The CDR3 sequence is 18 residues long. The CDR3 nucleotides are TGTGCCAGCAGCTTGGATGCGGGACAGGGGGCTTGGAATTCACCCCTCCACTTT. Its translation is CASSLDAGQGAWNSPLHF.

The chain employs TRBV19 and TRBJ2-7; 7 bases align to TRBD2. Germline V gene lookup returns CDR1 LNHDA and CDR2 SQIVND (reference sequence). Trimming at V came to 1 base and at J to 3 bases, leaving 6 bases not matched to a gene. This CDR3 spans 15 amino acids. CDR3 protein: CASSIVGTNHYEQYF. The CDR3 DNA is TGTGCCAGTAGTATAGTTGGGACTAACCACTACGAGCAGTACTTC.

The chain joins TRBV29-1 to TRBJ2-5, with D perhaps TRBD2 (6 bases). V was trimmed by 4 bases and J by 2 bases, leaving 14 bases between them. Germline V lookup: CDR1 SQVTM, CDR2 ANQGSEA. The CDR3 extends over 14 amino acids. In DNA, the CDR3 is TGCAGCGTTGGGGGGAGGCCAACTCAAGAGACCCAGTACTTC. This translates into CSVGGRPTQETQYF.

The chain carries TRBV6-1 and TRBJ2-2; 10 bases are a match to TRBD2. V lost 2 bases to trimming and J lost 4 bases; unmatched junction nucleotides: 7. The germline CDR1 and CDR2 sequences are MNHNS and SASEGT. CDR3 length: 17 residues. The CDR3 DNA sequence: TGTGCCAGCAGTGAATGGCTAGCGGGAGATATCACCGGGGAGCTGTTTTTT. This encodes CASSEWLAGDITGELFF.

The V and J genes are TRBV5-1 and TRBJ2-5; D might be TRBD1 (5 bases). Gene TRBJ2-7 matches the end of the DNA better, so the J call may be wrong. The germline gives CDR1 SGHRS, CDR2 YFSETQ. CDR3 length: 12 residues. The CDR3 sequence is CASSSGLHEQYF. The CDR3 nucleotides read TGCGCCAGCAGCTCAGGGTTACACGAGCAGTACTTC.

V gene TRBV28 combines with J gene TRBJ2-7; D unclear. This CDR3 contains 12 residues. The ends were cut back, 5 bases at V and 6 bases at J, with 11 bases in the middle. Per the germline V gene, CDR1 is MDHEN and CDR2 is SYDVKM. DNA for the CDR3: TGTGCCAGCAGTCTGATCAACGGCGAGCAGTACTTC. Amino acids: CASSLINGEQYF.

The rearrangement uses TRBV5-1 and TRBJ1-1; 11 nucleotides line up with TRBD1. V gave up 0 bases and J gave up 6 bases; unmatched junction bases: 4. The CDR3 contains 15 residues. The germline gives CDR1 SGHRS, CDR2 YFSETQ. CDR3 loop: CASSLAGDRGSEAFF. The CDR3 nucleotides read TGCGCCAGCAGCTTGGCGGGGGACAGGGGGTCTGAAGCTTTCTTT.

This chain connects TRBV5-1 to TRBJ1-1; the D gene is possibly TRBD1 (5 bases). The V and J ends lost 4 bases and 0 bases respectively, with 10 bases between them. CDR3 size: 14 residues. Germline CDR1 reads SGHRS; CDR2 reads YFSETQ. The CDR3: CASSGAGLNTEAFF. In nucleotides, the CDR3 is TGCGCCAGCAGCGGGGCAGGGTTGAACACTGAAGCTTTCTTT.

The chain has TRBV6-5 and TRBJ2-7, with D perhaps matching TRBD2 (5 bases). Germline assignment: CDR1 MNHEY and CDR2 SVGAGI. This CDR3 spans 12 amino acids. Trimming removed 2 bases from V and 5 bases from J, with 7 bases in between. The CDR3 coding sequence is TGTGCCAGCAGTTACACGGGAAACGAGCAGTACTTC. Translating it yields CASSYTGNEQYF.

The chain joins TRBV5-6 to TRBJ2-3; a possible D gene is TRBD1 (5 bases). Germline V lookup: CDR1 SGHDT, CDR2 YYEEEE. The CDR3 covers 13 residues. Trimming stripped 7 bases from V and 9 bases from J, with 18 bases between. The CDR3 DNA follows: TGTGCCAGCCGATCCAATCAGGGTATCACGCAGTATTTT. This sequence encodes CASRSNQGITQYF.

V gene TRBV9 combines with J gene TRBJ2-6; tentative D call: TRBD1 (6 bases). Germline V CDR1 and CDR2: SGDLS, YYNGEE. The CDR3 is made up of 16 amino acids. Trimming shortened V by 0 bases and J by 4 bases, and 11 bases separated the two germline ends. The CDR3 sequence is CASSVAGQSGANVLTF. The CDR3, as DNA: TGTGCCAGCAGCGTAGCAGGACAGTCGGGGGCCAACGTCCTGACTTTC.